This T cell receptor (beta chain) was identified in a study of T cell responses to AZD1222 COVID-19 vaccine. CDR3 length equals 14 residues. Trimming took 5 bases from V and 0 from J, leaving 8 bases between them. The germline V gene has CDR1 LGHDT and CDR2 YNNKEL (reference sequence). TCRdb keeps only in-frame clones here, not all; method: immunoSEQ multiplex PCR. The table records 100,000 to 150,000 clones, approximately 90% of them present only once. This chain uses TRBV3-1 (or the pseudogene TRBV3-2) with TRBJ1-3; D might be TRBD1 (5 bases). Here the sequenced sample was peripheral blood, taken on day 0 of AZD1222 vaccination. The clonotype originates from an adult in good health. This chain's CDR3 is CASSEDNSGNTIYF. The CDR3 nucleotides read TGTGCCAGCAGCGAGGACAACTCTGGAAACACCATATATTTT.